The following is a TCR beta chain sequence with its context. Its antigen is not known. The data belong to a study of cytomegalovirus exposure and HLA in healthy donors. Study-level results: Later analysis suggested links between common viral pathogens and several top significant clusters.

60 Vbeta and 13 Jbeta primers were used in PCR. The method was immunoSEQ multiplex PCR; TCRdb's version includes in-frame clones alone and lacks a portion of them. This sample lists 70,000 to 90,000 clones; its ten largest clones have 3.5% to 4.5%. Per the germline V gene, CDR1 is SNHLY and CDR2 is FYNNEI. This CDR3 has 13 residues. V was clipped by 7 bases and J by 4 bases, with 14 bases between them. The sequenced sample consisted of PBMCs. The chain links TRBV2 to TRBJ2-7; D might be TRBD1 (6 bases). This TCR was sampled from a man younger than 30 in good health and CMV-seropositive. CDR3 amino acids: CASNPTGPYEQYF. The CDR3 DNA sequence: TGTGCCAGCAACCCGACAGGCCCGTACGAGCAGTACTTC. Drawing the rest from reference TRBV2 and TRBJ2-7, the complete variable domain is EPEVTQTPSHQVTQMGQEVILRCVPISNHLYFYWYRQILGQKVEFLVSFYNNEISEKSEIFDDQFSVERPDGSNFTLKIRSTKLEDSAMYFCASNPTGPYEQYFGPGTRLTVT.